The entry below describes one T cell receptor beta chain. This entry belongs to a study of blood T cell repertoires in COVID-19. Germline CDR1 is SGHNT and CDR2 is YYREEE (reference sequence). Trimming removed 3 bases from V and 4 bases from J, with 11 bases in between. The CDR3 covers 14 residues. The authors' processing: Reference gene primer amplification gave estimated nucleated cell counts. Data came from immunoSEQ multiplex PCR; TCRdb stores just in-frame clones and leaves some out. That table furnishes V, J and clone size, whereas the DNA furnished D and trimming. The profile shows about 150,000 clones, about 90% of them singletons.

The material sequenced was peripheral blood. The TCR originated in a man aged 50 or older with acute or convalescent COVID-19. The chain carries TRBV5-4 and TRBJ2-1; TRBD2 might be the D (6 bases). CDR3 sequence: CASSSASAYNEQFF. CDR3 nucleotides: TGTGCCAGCAGCTCAGCTAGCGCGTACAATGAGCAGTTCTTC.